The next 23 T cell receptor beta chains were all read from a single sample in a study of T-cell memory formation after mild COVID-19. TCRdb reprocessed the 5' RACE reads via MiXCR and lists one record per CDR3 protein. The sample contains some 49,000 distinct CDR3 sequences, 25% to 30% of which appear only once. The sequenced material came from PBMCs or a T cell subset sorted from them (not recorded which). Receptors originate from a man aged 18 to 30 who had mild COVID-19 (a few samples of this study predate the infection). Cell type and time point are not known.

The rearrangement joins TRBV4-1 to TRBJ2-3; D is undetermined. Trimming took 3 bases from V and 0 from J, leaving 13 bases between them. From germline, CDR1 is MGHRA and CDR2 YSYEKL. The CDR3 is 16 residues long. As DNA, the CDR3 is TGCGCCAGCAGCCACCGCGCTCAATTCAGCACAGATACGCAGTATTTT. It translates to CASSHRAQFSTDTQYF.

V usage is TRBV27 and J usage is TRBJ2-7, with unresolved D. The germline CDR1 and CDR2 sequences are MNHEY and SMNVEV (reference sequence). This CDR3 spans 14 amino acids. Deletions cut 2 bases from V and 3 bases from J, with 11 bases between. CDR3 residues: CASSLDSAFYEQYF. The DNA for the CDR3 is TGTGCCAGCAGTTTAGATTCAGCCTTCTACGAGCAGTACTTC.

This clonotype was seen only a few times. The rearrangement uses TRBV7-8 and TRBJ2-3; 8 positions agree with TRBD2. V lost 1 base, J lost 3 bases, and 9 bases stayed unmatched. The CDR3 has 17 residues. The V gene's germline CDR1 is SGHVS and CDR2 FQNEAQ. CDR3 residues: CASSLVLAGLGTDTQYF. For the CDR3, the DNA is TGTGCCAGCAGCTTAGTTTTAGCGGGACTCGGGACAGATACGCAGTATTTT.

The chain uses TRBV4-1 and TRBJ1-1; maybe TRBD1 (5 bases). This CDR3 has 15 residues. Germline values: CDR1 MGHRA, CDR2 YSYEKL. V was shortened by 0 bases and J by 2 bases, with 10 bases between the two germline ends. The CDR3 DNA is TGCGCCAGCAGCCAAGACGTAGGGGACAACACTGAAGCTTTCTTT. Its protein product is CASSQDVGDNTEAFF.

The chain employs TRBV7-2 and TRBJ2-4, with D hard to call. The germline V and J ends were trimmed by 5 bases and 0 bases, with 14 bases remaining between them. CDR3 length: 16 residues. Germline V gene sequence: CDR1 SGHTA, CDR2 FQGNSA. CDR3 nucleotide sequence: TGTGCCAGCAGCGTCGCCGCGCATGGAGCCAAAAACATTCAGTACTTC. This sequence encodes CASSVAAHGAKNIQYF. Based on the CDR3 plus reference TRBV7-2 and TRBJ2-4, the full variable domain is GAGVSQSPSNKVTEKGKDVELRCDPISGHTALYWYRQSLGQGLEFLIYFQGNSAPDKSGLPSDRFSAERTGGSVSTLTIQRTQQEDSAVYLCASSVAAHGAKNIQYFGAGTRLSVL.

The chain is built from TRBV7-3 and TRBJ2-5, with D possibly TRBD1 on 6 matching bases. With 3 bases removed from V and 5 bases from J, the gap between germline ends came to 19 bases. Germline CDR1 is SGHTA and CDR2 is FQGTGA. The length of the CDR3 is 16 residues. CDR3 region: CASSLNLGGPGETQYF. The CDR3 DNA reads TGTGCCAGCAGCTTGAACTTAGGGGGTCCGGGGGAGACCCAGTACTTC.

In this sample, this clonotype turned up a few times. The rearrangement uses TRBV2 and TRBJ2-1, with D uncertain. Trimming pared 3 bases from V and 12 bases from J, leaving 12 bases between. CDR3 size: 12 residues. Germline loops: CDR1 SNHLY, CDR2 FYNNEI. The CDR3: CASSDVSRWQFF. DNA of the CDR3: TGTGCCAGCAGTGACGTGAGCAGGTGGCAGTTCTTC.

This clonotype was picked up a small number of times. The chain has TRBV3-1 and TRBJ2-5, with TRBD2 matching 12 bases. V lost 6 bases, J lost 1 base, and 6 bases stayed unmatched. Germline CDR1 reads LGHDT; CDR2 reads YNNKEL (reference sequence). The CDR3 has 16 amino acids. The CDR3 loop reads CASRKRLAGVQETQYF. CDR3 nucleotide sequence: TGTGCCAGCAGGAAGAGACTAGCGGGGGTCCAAGAGACCCAGTACTTC.

This chain joins TRBV6-5 and TRBJ1-2, with D possibly being TRBD1 (6 bases). This CDR3 spans 15 amino acids. V lost 2 bases and J 4 bases, leaving 14 bases between the germline ends. The V gene's germline CDR1 is MNHEY and CDR2 SVGAGI. DNA for the CDR3: TGTGCCAGCAGTTACCGAGGAGGGACAAGCTATGGCTACACCTTC. Its protein product is CASSYRGGTSYGYTF.

This clonotype has a handful of counts. The chain joins TRBV4-1 to TRBJ2-2; D not resolved. The CDR3 extends over 12 amino acids. Trimming pared 1 base from V and 10 bases from J, leaving 7 bases between. CDR1 is MGHRA, CDR2 YSYEKL, per germline. CDR3 sequence: CASSQVGMELFF. The CDR3 DNA reads TGCGCCAGCAGCCAAGTTGGTATGGAGCTGTTTTTT.

V usage is TRBV11-2 and J usage is TRBJ1-5; tentatively, D is TRBD1 (6 bases). This CDR3 has 17 residues. The V end was cut by 5 bases, the J end by 7 bases, with 24 bases between. Germline lookup yields CDR1 SGHAT and CDR2 FQNNGV. CDR3 loop: CASSRFTRGGLGQPQHF. CDR3 sequence (DNA): TGTGCCAGCAGCCGCTTTACTCGAGGGGGGCTCGGGCAGCCCCAGCATTTT.

The chain joins TRBV7-9 to TRBJ2-7; TRBD1 might be the D (6 bases). The germline V and J ends were trimmed by 4 bases and 3 bases, with 10 bases remaining between them. The germline CDR1 and CDR2 sequences are SEHNR and FQNEAQ (reference sequence). The CDR3 length is 13 residues. CDR3 loop: CASSSGTHYEQYV. CDR3 coding DNA: TGTGCCAGCAGCTCCGGGACACACTACGAGCAGTACGTC.

This clonotype was seen only a few times. The V and J genes are TRBV29-1 and TRBJ2-1; D may match TRBD1 or TRBD2 (6 bases each). CDR1 is SQVTM, CDR2 ANQGSEA, per germline. With 7 bases removed from V and 8 bases from J, the gap between germline ends came to 21 bases. This CDR3 contains 14 residues. The CDR3 reads CSGRGGNDGHEQFF. CDR3 bases: TGCAGCGGAAGAGGGGGGAATGATGGCCATGAGCAGTTCTTC.

The genes are TRBV7-6 and TRBJ2-3, with D unclear. Germline V gene sequence: CDR1 SGHVS, CDR2 FNYEAQ. Trimming shortened V by 0 bases and J by 0 bases, and 13 bases separated the two germline ends. CDR3 length: 17 amino acids. CDR3 loop: CASSLASVSPSTDTQYF. The CDR3 DNA is TGTGCCAGCAGCTTAGCAAGCGTAAGCCCTAGCACAGATACGCAGTATTTT. The variable domain in full, completed from reference TRBV7-6 and TRBJ2-3, reads GAGVSQSPRYKVTKRGQDVALRCDPISGHVSLYWYRQALGQGPEFLTYFNYEAQQDKSGLPNDRFSAERPEGSISTLTIQRTEQRDSAMYRCASSLASVSPSTDTQYFGPGTRLTVL.

The rearrangement uses TRBV12-3 or TRBV12-4 and TRBJ1-1, with no clear D. This CDR3 is built from 15 residues. V was cut by 3 bases and J by 1 base, with 12 bases left in between. CDR3 amino acids: CASSLSWGTNTEAFF. In nucleotides, the CDR3 is TGTGCCAGCAGTTTGTCTTGGGGTACGAACACTGAAGCTTTCTTT.

V usage is TRBV5-1 and J usage is TRBJ1-6; 8 bases are a match to TRBD1. V lost 4 bases, J lost 9 bases, and 21 bases stayed unmatched. This CDR3 is 19 amino acids long. CDR1 and CDR2 from the germline V gene are SGHRS and YFSETQ. The CDR3 bases are TGCGCCAGCAGCCCGGCAGGGGTTCGGACCGGGACAGGATCTTCACCCCTCCACTTT. It is translated as CASSPAGVRTGTGSSPLHF.

This clonotype was picked up a small number of times. This rearrangement joins TRBV14 to TRBJ2-4; perhaps TRBD1 as D (6 bases). V shed 0 bases and J shed 10 bases, with 10 bases lying between them. CDR1 and CDR2 (germline): SGHDN, FVKESK. CDR3 length: 13 residues. CDR3 residues: CASSQDFRGIQYF. The DNA for the CDR3 is TGTGCCAGCAGCCAAGATTTCAGGGGTATTCAGTACTTC. The full variable domain, rest sourced from reference TRBV14 and TRBJ2-4, is EAGVTQFPSHSVIEKGQTVTLRCDPISGHDNLYWYRRVMGKEIKFLLHFVKESKQDESGMPNNRFLAERTGGTYSTLKVQPAELEDSGVYFCASSQDFRGIQYFGAGTRLSVL.

This clonotype was detected a few times. The genes are TRBV7-9 and TRBJ2-7, with a weak D call TRBD1 (5 bases). The CDR3 consists of 12 residues. V shed 3 bases and J shed 6 bases, with 9 bases lying between them. Per the germline V gene, CDR1 is SEHNR and CDR2 is FQNEAQ (reference sequence). DNA of the CDR3: TGTGCCAGCAGCTTCGGACACTCCGAGCAGTACGTC. This encodes CASSFGHSEQYV.

This clonotype came up many times. CDR3 in DNA: TGTGCCAGCAGCCCTCCCGGGGAGCTGTTTTTT. Its translation is CASSPPGELFF. The gene calls are TRBV11-2 and TRBJ2-2; no reliable D call. There are 11 residues in the CDR3. CDR1 and CDR2 (germline): SGHAT, FQNNGV. V lost 5 bases, J lost 6 bases, and 4 bases lay in between.

The gene calls are TRBV7-9 and TRBJ2-7; D remains unclear. The V end lost 1 base, the J end lost 3 bases, and 10 bases lay between the germline ends. CDR3 length: 14 residues. Germline V gene sequence: CDR1 SEHNR, CDR2 FQNEAQ (reference sequence). CDR3 residues: CASSLEGRNYEQYF. As DNA, the CDR3 is TGTGCCAGCAGCTTAGAGGGCAGGAACTACGAGCAGTACTTC.

The rearrangement links TRBV7-9 to TRBJ1-2; the match to TRBD1 covers 7 bases. The CDR3 has 13 residues. Germline CDR1 reads SEHNR; CDR2 reads FQNEAQ (reference sequence). Losses at the gene ends were 6 bases for V and 2 bases for J; bases not matched to a gene: 3. The CDR3 DNA follows: TGTGCCAGCAGTTCGGGACAGAACTATGGCTACACCTTC. It translates to CASSSGQNYGYTF.

V usage is TRBV30 and J usage is TRBJ2-5, with TRBD2 matching 7 bases. CDR1 is GTSNPN, CDR2 SVGIG, per germline (reference sequence). V trimming: 3 bases; J trimming: 5 bases; junction bases outside the gene matches: 12. The CDR3 spans 15 residues. This chain's CDR3 is CAWSVTSERRETQYF. CDR3 DNA: TGTGCCTGGAGCGTTACTAGCGAGCGGCGGGAGACCCAGTACTTC.

This clonotype was seen a handful of times. This chain uses TRBV27 with TRBJ2-3, with a possible D match to TRBD1 (6 bases). Trimming removed 5 bases from V and 2 bases from J, with 11 bases in between. Germline-derived CDR1 and CDR2 are MNHEY and SMNVEV (reference sequence). This CDR3 spans 14 amino acids. CDR3 nucleotide sequence: TGTGCCAGCAGTCGACAGGACGACACAGATACGCAGTATTTT. Translating gives CASSRQDDTDTQYF.